Presented here are 20 T cell receptor beta chains from one specimen sequenced in a study of OX40 agonist ivuxolimab in advanced cancers. The assay was immunoSEQ multiplex PCR, and TCRdb's table has in-frame clones only and misses some. Of some 70,000 clones listed, 80% were seen once; the top ten hold 7% to 9.5%. This specimen was CD4+ or CD8+ T cells sorted from blood, taken in a trial of the OX40 agonist ivuxolimab. The receptors here all came from an adult with an advanced solid tumor such as melanoma, head and neck, liver or kidney cancer.

CDR3 DNA: TGTGCCTGGAGTGTCCCTGGCCCTAGCTCCTACAATGAGCAGTTCTTC. This translates into CAWSVPGPSSYNEQFF. The gene calls are TRBV30 and TRBJ2-1; D is uncertain. Trimming removed 0 bases at V and 0 bases at J, with 12 bases between. This CDR3 contains 16 residues. Germline V gives CDR1 GTSNPN, CDR2 SVGIG (reference sequence).

This clone came up a few times. CDR3 sequence: CASSVGQNYGYTF. The CDR3 coding sequence is TGTGCCAGTAGTGTCGGCCAGAACTATGGCTACACCTTC. This chain connects TRBV19 to TRBJ1-2; D is unresolved. Trimming removed 5 bases at V and 2 bases at J, with 9 bases between. Germline V gene sequence: CDR1 LNHDA, CDR2 SQIVND (reference sequence). CDR3 length: 13 residues.

The sample holds one count of this clone. This chain connects TRBV27 to TRBJ2-7; 8 bases agree with TRBD2. The V segment lost 1 base and the J segment 2 bases; nucleotides outside the gene matches: 7. The length of the CDR3 is 16 residues. The V gene's germline CDR1 is MNHEY and CDR2 SMNVEV (reference sequence). The CDR3 nucleotides read TGTGCCAGCAGTTTATTTAGTCTAGCGGGCGCCTACGAGCAGTACTTC. Its translation is CASSLFSLAGAYEQYF.

The rearrangement joins TRBV6-5 to TRBJ2-5; D call uncertain. The germline V gene has CDR1 MNHEY and CDR2 SVGAGI. The CDR3 spans 15 residues. The V gene lost 4 bases and the J gene lost 0 bases, with 12 bases spanning the gap. CDR3 coding DNA: TGTGCCAGCAGTTCGGTCGGAGCAAACCAAGAGACCCAGTACTTC. Translation gives CASSSVGANQETQYF.

V usage is TRBV2 and J usage is TRBJ2-3; TRBD2 aligns across 11 bases. The CDR3 covers 14 residues. Germline V gene sequence: CDR1 SNHLY, CDR2 FYNNEI. With V trimmed by 4 bases and J by 5 bases, 2 bases remained unmatched. This CDR3 reads CASSATSGGDTQYF. CDR3 sequence (DNA): TGTGCCAGCAGTGCCACTAGCGGGGGAGATACGCAGTATTTT. Together with reference TRBV2 and TRBJ2-3, the CDR3 gives the full variable domain: EPEVTQTPSHQVTQMGQEVILRCVPISNHLYFYWYRQILGQKVEFLVSFYNNEISEKSEIFDDQFSVERPDGSNFTLKIRSTKLEDSAMYFCASSATSGGDTQYFGPGTRLTVL.

The J gene is TRBJ2-7, the V gene TRBV18; 9 bases are shared with TRBD1. The V gene end was trimmed by 4 bases and the J gene end by 5 bases; junction bases not matched to a gene: 6. The germline gives CDR1 KGHSH, CDR2 LQKENI. CDR3 size: 14 residues. The CDR3 DNA reads TGTGCCAGCTCACAACGACAGGGGGACCACGAGCAGTACTTC. Its translation: CASSQRQGDHEQYF.

This clone occurred a few times. This chain links TRBV21-1 with TRBJ1-6. TRBV21-1 is a documented pseudogene. The CDR3 is made up of 15 amino acids. The CDR3 DNA reads TGTGCCAGCAGCGCTAGCGGGCGCGAACAGGCACCCCTCCACTTT. Its translation is CASSASGREQAPLHF.

CDR3 bases: TGTGCCAGCAGTGAATGGCCAGGGGATGGCTACACCTTC. This sequence encodes CASSEWPGDGYTF. The gene calls are TRBV2 and TRBJ1-2, with TRBD1 as a possible D gene (6 bases). CDR1 is SNHLY and CDR2 is FYNNEI in the germline V gene. V shed 2 bases and J shed 6 bases, with 10 bases lying between them. The CDR3 length is 13 residues. Supplemented by reference TRBV2 and TRBJ1-2, the full variable domain reads EPEVTQTPSHQVTQMGQEVILRCVPISNHLYFYWYRQILGQKVEFLVSFYNNEISEKSEIFDDQFSVERPDGSNFTLKIRSTKLEDSAMYFCASSEWPGDGYTFGSGTRLTVV.

The rearrangement uses TRBV6-5 and TRBJ1-1; no clear D. Trimming took off 0 bases at V and 0 bases at J, with 5 bases between the two ends. The CDR3 contains 14 residues. Germline CDR1 and CDR2: MNHEY and SVGAGI. CDR3 residues: CASSYSSLNTEAFF. DNA for the CDR3: TGTGCCAGCAGTTACTCGAGTTTGAACACTGAAGCTTTCTTT.

The V call is TRBV7-2, the J call TRBJ2-1, with a tentative D call TRBD1 (6 bases). CDR1 and CDR2 (germline): SGHTA, FQGNSA. Between the trimmed V and J ends, which lost 6 bases and 8 bases, there was a span of 11 bases. The CDR3 length is 12 residues. The CDR3 nucleotides are TGTGCCAGCAGGAGGGGGAATTATGAGCAGTTCTTC. Translated, it gives CASRRGNYEQFF.

The chain links TRBV27 to TRBJ2-7; D is ambiguous. V was clipped by 5 bases and J by 0 bases, with 5 bases between them. This CDR3 has 12 amino acids. The germline V gene has CDR1 MNHEY and CDR2 SMNVEV (reference sequence). CDR3 DNA sequence: TGTGCCAGCAGTACTAACTCCTACGAGCAGTACTTC. Translating it yields CASSTNSYEQYF.

The genes are TRBV28 and TRBJ1-4, with 10 bases fitting TRBD1. Germline V gene data show CDR1 as MDHEN and CDR2 as SYDVKM. V shed 4 bases and J 0 bases; nucleotides not matched to a gene: 11. This CDR3 spans 19 amino acids. CDR3 residues: CASSSDRGPFGATNEKLFF. The CDR3 coding sequence is TGTGCCAGCAGTTCCGACAGGGGGCCATTTGGAGCAACTAATGAAAAACTGTTTTTT.

The rearrangement joins TRBV7-9 to TRBJ1-5; perhaps TRBD1 as D (6 bases). V gave up 2 bases and J gave up 2 bases, with 10 bases separating them. CDR1 and CDR2 (germline): SEHNR, FQNEAQ (reference sequence). The CDR3 covers 15 residues. The DNA of the CDR3 is TGTGCCAGCAGCTTAAGGGGGGATGGCAATCAGCCCCAGCATTTT. Translation gives CASSLRGDGNQPQHF.

This rearrangement joins TRBV6-5 to TRBJ2-5, with 7 bases identical to TRBD1. The V gene end was trimmed by 4 bases and the J gene end by 6 bases; junction bases not matched to a gene: 8. The CDR3 has 14 residues. Germline-derived CDR1 and CDR2 are MNHEY and SVGAGI. In nucleotides, the CDR3 is TGTGCCAGCAGTTCCGGACAGGACGTAAAGACCCAGTACTTC. Protein: CASSSGQDVKTQYF.

The chain links TRBV2 to TRBJ2-7; D perhaps matches TRBD1 (6 bases). The CDR3 covers 15 residues. V shed 5 bases and J shed 0 bases, with 14 bases lying between them. CDR1 and CDR2 from the germline V gene are SNHLY and FYNNEI. The CDR3 coding sequence is TGTGCCAGCAGTCTACGCAGGGGCTCCTCCTACGAGCAGTACTTC. This encodes CASSLRRGSSYEQYF.

Concerning this clone itself: Additional DNA sequences in this sample encode the identical CDR3. The rearrangement joins TRBV4-3 to TRBJ1-1; D unclear. The CDR3 runs to 13 residues. The V and J ends lost 4 bases and 5 bases respectively, with 11 bases between them. CDR1 and CDR2 from the germline V gene are LGHNA and YSLEER. The CDR3 protein is CASSPLGGTEAFF. The DNA for the CDR3 is TGCGCCAGCAGCCCCCTGGGAGGGACTGAAGCTTTCTTT.

The chain uses TRBV7-2 and TRBJ2-7; possible D gene TRBD2, 7 bases. CDR1 is SGHTA, CDR2 FQGNSA, per germline. V was cut by 5 bases and J by 5 bases, with 13 bases left in between. CDR3 length: 13 amino acids. The CDR3 DNA reads as TGTGCCAGCAGCCTCCTCGGGGGGCACGAGCAGTACGTC. This sequence encodes CASSLLGGHEQYV.

The gene calls are TRBV2 and TRBJ1-6; TRBD1 aligns across 7 bases. V was pared by 6 bases and J by 5 bases, with 19 bases of the junction left unmatched. The CDR3 is 19 amino acids. The germline V gene encodes CDR1 SNHLY and CDR2 FYNNEI. The CDR3, as DNA: TGTGCCAGCAGGGCTGACAGGGAATCTCCTCGCGAGCATAATTCACCCCTCCACTTT. This codes for CASRADRESPREHNSPLHF. Supplemented by reference TRBV2 and TRBJ1-6, the full variable domain reads EPEVTQTPSHQVTQMGQEVILRCVPISNHLYFYWYRQILGQKVEFLVSFYNNEISEKSEIFDDQFSVERPDGSNFTLKIRSTKLEDSAMYFCASRADRESPREHNSPLHFGNGTRLTVT.

This clone was observed once. The rearrangement links TRBV27 to TRBJ2-7; D is possibly TRBD1 (6 bases). CDR1 is MNHEY and CDR2 is SMNVEV in the germline V gene (reference sequence). This CDR3 is 14 amino acids long. V dropped 1 base and J dropped 6 bases, with 13 bases sitting between them. The CDR3 sequence is CASSLWASRGEQYF. CDR3 DNA: TGTGCCAGCAGTTTATGGGCGAGCAGGGGCGAGCAGTACTTC.

This chain connects TRBV28 to TRBJ2-4; TRBD2 agrees at 7 bases. The trim removed 1 base at V and 1 base at J, leaving 1 base unmatched. This CDR3 has 15 residues. From germline, CDR1 is MDHEN and CDR2 SYDVKM. The CDR3 spells CASSLLGGAKNIQYF. CDR3 nucleotides: TGTGCCAGCAGTTTATTGGGGGGGGCCAAAAACATTCAGTACTTC. The full variable domain, completed using reference TRBV28 and TRBJ2-4, is DVKVTQSSRYLVKRTGEKVFLECVQDMDHENMFWYRQDPGLGLRLIYFSYDVKMKEKGDIPEGYSVSREKKERFSLILESASTNQTSMYLCASSLLGGAKNIQYFGAGTRLSVL.